Following are 18 T cell receptor beta chains from one sample sequenced in a study of T cell responses to AZD1222 COVID-19 vaccine. Sequenced by immunoSEQ multiplex PCR; TCRdb stores in-frame clones only, minus some. The sample shows more than 110,000 clones, around nine tenths of them seen only once. Sequencing used peripheral blood, obtained on day 0 of AZD1222 vaccination. These receptors were obtained from an adult in good health.

This sequence joins TRBV5-1 and TRBJ2-5, with TRBD1 matching over 11 bases. The trim removed 4 bases at V and 5 bases at J, leaving 4 bases unmatched. CDR1 SGHRS and CDR2 YFSETQ come from the germline V gene. This CDR3 region has 14 residues. CDR3 region: CASSADRGLETQYF. The CDR3 DNA reads as TGCGCCAGCAGCGCGGACAGGGGGCTGGAGACCCAGTACTTC.

J is TRBJ2-3 and V is TRBV19, with 10 positions matching TRBD2. V was clipped by 2 bases and J by 1 base; unmatched bases: 6. CDR1 and CDR2 from the germline V gene are LNHDA and SQIVND (reference sequence). The CDR3 sequence is 17 residues long. CDR3 DNA sequence: TGTGCCAGTAGTATATACCCGAGCGGGGGGGGCACAGATACGCAGTATTTT. Its protein product is CASSIYPSGGGTDTQYF.

The gene calls are TRBV18 and TRBJ1-3; TRBD1 aligns across 9 bases. CDR1 is KGHSH, CDR2 LQKENI, per germline. The CDR3 sequence is 17 residues long. J gave up 4 bases and V 6 bases, and 13 bases lay outside the gene matches. CDR3 bases: TGTGCCAGCTCGCTACCGGGACAGGGACTAGGCGGAAACACCATATATTTT. Amino acid sequence: CASSLPGQGLGGNTIYF.

The chain couples TRBV6-5 to TRBJ1-5; no reliable D call. V lost 0 bases and J lost 12, with 12 bases in between. The germline V gene encodes CDR1 MNHEY and CDR2 SVGAGI. The CDR3 is 13 residues long. The CDR3, as DNA: TGTGCCAGCAGTTACTCTAACGCGGACCTCCAGCATTTT. This translates into CASSYSNADLQHF.

The rearrangement links TRBV28 to TRBJ1-2; TRBD1 agrees at 10 bases. The CDR3 spans 17 residues. Germline V CDR1 and CDR2: MDHEN, SYDVKM. The V and J ends lost 5 bases and 7 bases, in that order; junction bases with no gene match: 16. For the CDR3, the DNA is TGTGCCAGCAGTCCGACCGGGACAGGGGCCCGGGTTGGTGGCTACACCTTC. Amino acids: CASSPTGTGARVGGYTF.

The chain combines TRBV5-1 with TRBJ1-1; a weak D match, TRBD1 (5 bases). V was cut by 5 bases and J by 1 base, with 9 bases left in between. The CDR3 runs 13 residues. Germline V CDR1 and CDR2: SGHRS, YFSETQ. For the CDR3, the DNA is TGCGCCAGCAGGGGGGGACCGAACACTGAAGCTTTCTTT. Its protein is CASRGGPNTEAFF. The full variable domain, rest sourced from reference TRBV5-1 and TRBJ1-1, is KAGVTQTPRYLIKTRGQQVTLSCSPISGHRSVSWYQQTPGQGLQFLFEYFSETQRNKGNFPGRFSGRQFSNSRSEMNVSTLELGDSALYLCASRGGPNTEAFFGQGTRLTVV.

This clone was detected only once. The chain is built from TRBV19 and TRBJ1-6, with D possibly matching TRBD1 (6 bases). V lost 5 bases to trimming and J lost 3 bases, with 11 bases between them. This CDR3 has 15 residues. In germline, CDR1 is LNHDA, CDR2 SQIVND (reference sequence). CDR3 protein: CASSSGQIYNSPLHF. The CDR3 DNA is TGTGCCAGTAGTTCCGGACAGATCTATAATTCACCCCTCCACTTT.

The V gene is TRBV14, the J gene TRBJ1-3, with 8 bases matching TRBD1. Germline V CDR1 and CDR2: SGHDN, FVKESK. This CDR3 comprises 15 residues. V shed 2 bases and J 4 bases; nucleotides not matched to a gene: 4. CDR3 DNA sequence: TGTGCCAGCAGCCAACATTCAGGGGGCGGAAACACCATATATTTT. Its protein is CASSQHSGGGNTIYF.

The chain combines TRBV7-8 with TRBJ1-4; no clear D gene. With 2 bases removed from V and 5 bases from J, the gap between germline ends came to 9 bases. Germline CDR1 SGHVS, CDR2 FQNEAQ. The CDR3 covers 14 residues. CDR3 sequence: CASSLRVTNEKLFF. The CDR3, as DNA: TGTGCCAGCAGCTTAAGGGTAACAAATGAAAAACTGTTTTTT.

The rearrangement uses TRBV5-8 and TRBJ2-3; no reliable D call. Between the trimmed V and J ends, which lost 3 bases and 7 bases, there was a span of 9 bases. Germline V gene data show CDR1 as SGHTS and CDR2 as YDEGEE. This CDR3 region has 12 residues. CDR3 DNA: TGTGCCAGCAGCTGGACCTCACATACGCAGTATTTT. It yields the protein CASSWTSHTQYF.

This sequence joins TRBV5-4 and TRBJ2-5; 10 nucleotides agree with TRBD2. The V segment lost 4 bases and the J segment 6 bases; nucleotides outside the gene matches: 9. CDR1 is SGHNT, CDR2 YYREEE, per germline (reference sequence). This CDR3 is built from 15 residues. In nucleotides, the CDR3 is TGTGCCAGCAGCGATCTCCTAGCGGGAGTTCAGACCCAGTACTTC. Amino acids: CASSDLLAGVQTQYF.

V is TRBV7-2 and J is TRBJ2-7, with 10 bases identical to TRBD1. Germline V gene data show CDR1 as SGHTA and CDR2 as FQGNSA. The CDR3 has 15 amino acids. The ends lost 4 bases at V and 2 bases at J; junction bases unmatched: 5. CDR3 loop: CASSSTGGPTYEQYF. Written as DNA, the CDR3 is TGTGCCAGCAGCTCGACAGGGGGCCCCACCTACGAGCAGTACTTC. Full variable domain (remainder filled in from reference TRBV7-2 and TRBJ2-7): GAGVSQSPSNKVTEKGKDVELRCDPISGHTALYWYRQSLGQGLEFLIYFQGNSAPDKSGLPSDRFSAERTGGSVSTLTIQRTQQEDSAVYLCASSSTGGPTYEQYFGPGTRLTVT.

The chain has TRBV2 and TRBJ2-7; D is possibly TRBD2 (6 bases). Germline lookup yields CDR1 SNHLY and CDR2 FYNNEI. The CDR3 covers 15 residues. V lost 6 bases and J lost 6, with 21 bases in between. The CDR3 loop reads CASRDMLEGYGEQYF. The DNA of the CDR3 is TGTGCCAGCAGGGATATGTTGGAGGGTTATGGCGAGCAGTACTTC. Using reference TRBV2 and TRBJ2-7 for the parts outside the CDR3, the full variable domain is EPEVTQTPSHQVTQMGQEVILRCVPISNHLYFYWYRQILGQKVEFLVSFYNNEISEKSEIFDDQFSVERPDGSNFTLKIRSTKLEDSAMYFCASRDMLEGYGEQYFGPGTRLTVT.

This sequence joins TRBV7-8 and TRBJ1-1; D uncertain. V was shortened by 1 base and J by 3 bases, with 9 bases between the two germline ends. This CDR3 region has 14 residues. The germline gives CDR1 SGHVS, CDR2 FQNEAQ. The CDR3 sequence: CASSLDVEYTEAFF. The CDR3 DNA follows: TGTGCCAGCAGCTTAGATGTGGAGTACACTGAAGCTTTCTTT.

The chain carries TRBV2 and TRBJ1-1; D remains unclear. V lost 3 bases, J lost 5 bases, and 10 bases lay in between. Germline V CDR1 and CDR2: SNHLY, FYNNEI. This CDR3 contains 13 residues. CDR3 in DNA: TGTGCCAGCAGTGATTCGGTGGGGACTGAAGCTTTCTTT. It translates to CASSDSVGTEAFF.

The chain joins TRBV15 to TRBJ1-5; D is undetermined. The V and J ends lost 1 base and 5 bases respectively, with 6 bases between them. The CDR3 contains 13 residues. Germline V CDR1 and CDR2: LNHNV, YYDKDF (reference sequence). DNA of the CDR3: TGTGCCACCAGCAGAGTACCGGATCAGCCCCAGCATTTT. Translated: CATSRVPDQPQHF.

The chain recombines TRBV5-1 with TRBJ2-7; D is unclear. V lost 4 bases to trimming and J lost 1 base, with 12 bases between them. The CDR3 spans 14 residues. Germline CDR1 is SGHRS and CDR2 is YFSETQ. CDR3 nucleotides: TGCGCCAGCAGCCTCTTGGACGGTTCCTACGAGCAGTACTTC. Translation: CASSLLDGSYEQYF.

V gene TRBV6-5 combines with J gene TRBJ2-1; the D is unclear. The CDR3 has 15 residues. Germline V gene sequence: CDR1 MNHEY, CDR2 SVGAGI. Trimming shortened V by 7 bases and J by 7 bases, and 20 bases separated the two germline ends. CDR3 residues: CASKINSLRGNEQFF. The DNA for the CDR3 is TGTGCCAGCAAAATAAATAGCCTTCGTGGTAATGAGCAGTTCTTC.